Below are 24 T cell receptor beta chains sequenced from a single sample in a study of post-analysis software for immune sequencing data. Sequencing libraries made from TCR beta cDNA carried unique molecular identifiers. TCRdb processed the PCR reads anew with MiXCR; each CDR3 protein has one entry. This table holds some 240,000 distinct CDR3 sequences, about 38% found once. These TCRs' antigens remain unknown. The study's findings and limits: Roughly five TRBV segments appeared more often in patients than in controls, and TRBV5-6, TRBV5-1 and TRBV20-1 were among these.

Sequenced material: blood. All receptors derive from a girl between 10 and 17 years old with multiple sclerosis.

This clonotype was detected ten times or more. CDR3 protein: CASSGPQGGNEQFF. Here the CDR3 DNA reads TGCGCCAGCAGTGGCCCCCAGGGTGGGAATGAGCAGTTCTTC. The chain joins TRBV10-1 to TRBJ2-1, with a possible D match to TRBD1 (5 bases). Germline CDR1 and CDR2: WNHNN and SYGVQD (reference sequence). CDR3 size: 14 residues. Trimming pared 4 bases from V and 7 bases from J, leaving 14 bases between.

As regards this clonotype: This may be a read error: a much more frequent sequence differs by one nucleotide. The chain couples TRBV24-1 to TRBJ2-1; 11 positions match TRBD1. This CDR3 is built from 16 residues. The V segment lost 6 bases and the J segment 13 bases; nucleotides outside the gene matches: 16. CDR1 is KGHDR and CDR2 is SFDVKD in the germline V gene. The CDR3 nucleotides read TGTGCCACCAGTTCCCGGACAGGGGGCAGGACGGAGACCCAGTTCTTC. Amino acid sequence: CATSSRTGGRTETQFF.

This rearrangement joins TRBV28 to TRBJ2-7; D call uncertain. V lost 2 bases and J lost 7, with 9 bases in between. The CDR3 runs 12 residues. Per the germline V gene, CDR1 is MDHEN and CDR2 is SYDVKM. In DNA form, the CDR3 reads TGTGCCAGCAGTTTACGGATCAATGAGCAGTACTTC. It yields the protein CASSLRINEQYF.

This clonotype was observed many times. The rearrangement links TRBV3-1 to TRBJ1-4; 8 nucleotides match TRBD1. J gave up 7 bases and V 3 bases, and 4 bases lay outside the gene matches. Germline V gene data show CDR1 as LGHDT and CDR2 as YNNKEL (reference sequence). This CDR3 is built from 14 residues. The chain's CDR3 is CASSQGQATEKLFF. CDR3 nucleotide sequence: TGTGCCAGCAGCCAGGGACAGGCCACTGAAAAACTGTTTTTT.

V gene TRBV12-3 or TRBV12-4 combines with J gene TRBJ1-2, with TRBD1 identical over 7 bases. CDR3 length: 13 amino acids. J lost 8 bases, V lost 4 bases, and 7 bases had no gene match. The CDR3 bases are TGTGCCAGCAGTTACAGGGGTTGGGACGGCTACACCTTC. It codes for CASSYRGWDGYTF.

This clonotype was counted many times. The rearrangement joins TRBV5-1 to TRBJ1-4, with D uncertain. Germline V CDR1 and CDR2: SGHRS, YFSETQ. The CDR3 has 15 amino acids. Trimming shortened V by 0 bases and J by 5 bases, and 11 bases separated the two germline ends. The CDR3 DNA follows: TGCGCCAGCAGCTTGGACAGCTCTGCAAATGAAAAACTGTTTTTT. Translation gives CASSLDSSANEKLFF.

This clonotype was seen repeatedly, ten times or more. V is TRBV7-6 and J is TRBJ2-1; TRBD2 matches at 7 bases. The germline CDR1 and CDR2 sequences are SGHVS and FNYEAQ. J lost 10 bases, V lost 8 bases, and 14 bases had no gene match. The CDR3 loop spans 14 amino acids. In nucleotides, the CDR3 is TGTGCCAGCGGCGGCGGGAGTATAGGGCTGGAGCAGTTCTTC. Amino acid sequence: CASGGGSIGLEQFF. Full variable domain (rest looked up from reference TRBV7-6 and TRBJ2-1): GAGVSQSPRYKVTKRGQDVALRCDPISGHVSLYWYRQALGQGPEFLTYFNYEAQQDKSGLPNDRFSAERPEGSISTLTIQRTEQRDSAMYRCASGGGSIGLEQFFGPGTRLTVL.

This clonotype appeared many times. The rearrangement links TRBV3-1 to TRBJ2-1; 11 bases agree with TRBD2. Trimming took 3 bases from V and 5 from J; bases not matched to a gene: 3. Germline V lookup: CDR1 LGHDT, CDR2 YNNKEL (reference sequence). CDR3 length: 15 amino acids. CDR3 DNA sequence: TGTGCCAGCAGCCATAGCGGGGGGGACCACAATGAGCAGTTCTTC. Translating gives CASSHSGGDHNEQFF.

J is TRBJ2-5 and V is TRBV5-1, with D perhaps TRBD1 or TRBD2 (5 bases each). The V and J ends lost 4 bases and 2 bases respectively, with 15 bases between them. From germline, CDR1 is SGHRS and CDR2 YFSETQ. CDR3 size: 15 residues. CDR3 in amino acids: CASSGAVDYQETQYF. The CDR3 DNA is TGCGCCAGCAGCGGGGCCGTAGACTATCAAGAGACCCAGTACTTC.

This clonotype was found many times. This chain links TRBV20-1 with TRBJ1-6; 8 bases align to TRBD1. This CDR3 has 15 residues. Trimming cost V 1 base and J 6 bases; bases outside gene matches: 5. CDR1 DFQATT and CDR2 SNEGSKA come from the germline V gene (reference sequence). CDR3 nucleotide sequence: TGCAGTGCTAGAGGGGACAGGCTCCCTAATTCACCCCTCCACTTT. This sequence encodes CSARGDRLPNSPLHF.

With respect to this clonotype: A much larger clone differs from this one at a single base, so this may be a read error. As DNA, the CDR3 is TGTGCCAGCAAGGAGGGGGGAAATTACAATGAGCGGTTCTTC. It is translated as CASKEGGNYNERFF. The rearrangement uses TRBV6-6 and TRBJ2-1; either TRBD1 or TRBD2 may fit D (6 bases each). The CDR3 is 14 amino acids. Germline CDR1 reads MNHNY; CDR2 reads SVGAGI (reference sequence).

This clonotype has ten or more counts. The chain uses TRBV28 and TRBJ2-3; perhaps TRBD1 as D (6 bases). The V end lost 3 bases, the J end lost 4 bases, and 11 bases lay between the germline ends. Germline CDR1 is MDHEN and CDR2 is SYDVKM. The CDR3 is made up of 14 amino acids. CDR3 bases: TGTGCCAGCAGTTTCCAAGGGGGTCCAGATACGCAGTATTTT. Its translation: CASSFQGGPDTQYF.

This clonotype was picked up many times. Here the CDR3 DNA reads TGTGCCAGCAGCTTGATACGGGTTTCCTATGGCTACACCTTC. Translating gives CASSLIRVSYGYTF. The chain employs TRBV5-6 and TRBJ1-2; D is unresolved. The CDR3 consists of 14 residues. The germline CDR1 and CDR2 sequences are SGHDT and YYEEEE. The germline V and J ends were trimmed by 1 base and 4 bases, with 11 bases remaining between them.

This clonotype was found a few times. The rearrangement links TRBV15 to TRBJ1-4, with D perhaps matching TRBD1 (6 bases). The V end was cut by 3 bases, the J end by 0 bases, with 11 bases between. The germline V gene encodes CDR1 LNHNV and CDR2 YYDKDF (reference sequence). There are 16 residues in the CDR3. The CDR3 coding sequence is TGTGCCACCAGCAGCAGCAGGGGTGCAACTAATGAAAAACTGTTTTTT. Protein: CATSSSRGATNEKLFF.

The sample holds many counts of this clonotype. This sequence joins TRBV7-9 and TRBJ2-5; D is ambiguous. Trimming cost V 1 base and J 3 bases, with 9 bases left between them. This CDR3 is 14 amino acids long. Germline V CDR1 and CDR2: SEHNR, FQNEAQ (reference sequence). This CDR3 reads CASSLVSEEETQYF. CDR3 DNA: TGTGCCAGCAGCTTAGTATCCGAGGAAGAGACCCAGTACTTC.

This clonotype was seen more than once but under ten times. This rearrangement joins TRBV5-5 to TRBJ2-2; 9 nucleotides agree with TRBD2. CDR1 and CDR2 from the germline V gene are SGHKS and YYEKEE (reference sequence). The CDR3 runs to 15 residues. Trimming removed 4 bases from V and 5 bases from J; junction bases left unmatched: 6. CDR3 residues: CASSMGLAVTGELFF. The DNA for the CDR3 is TGTGCCAGCAGCATGGGACTAGCTGTTACCGGGGAGCTGTTTTTT.

This chain joins TRBV28 and TRBJ1-4; TRBD1 might be the D (5 bases). The CDR3 is 15 amino acids. The V gene's germline CDR1 is MDHEN and CDR2 SYDVKM. Trimming cost V 5 bases and J 4 bases, with 14 bases left between them. Written as DNA, the CDR3 is TGTGCCAGCAGTCCGCGGGACGGAGGTAATGAAAAACTGTTTTTT. As protein: CASSPRDGGNEKLFF.

This clonotype was recorded many times. The chain employs TRBV3-1 and TRBJ1-1, with D possibly being TRBD1 (6 bases). Between the trimmed V and J ends, which lost 6 bases and 3 bases, there was a span of 11 bases. The CDR3 is 13 residues long. Germline CDR1 is LGHDT and CDR2 is YNNKEL (reference sequence). CDR3 residues: CASSSRGDTEAFF. The CDR3 DNA reads as TGTGCCAGCAGTTCAAGGGGGGACACTGAAGCTTTCTTT.

This clonotype was observed at least ten times. The chain couples TRBV5-5 to TRBJ1-2, with TRBD1 as a possible D gene (5 bases). Trimming took off 10 bases at V and 0 bases at J, with 16 bases between the two ends. The germline CDR1 and CDR2 sequences are SGHKS and YYEKEE (reference sequence). The CDR3 totals 14 residues. The CDR3, as DNA: TGTGCCGCCGCCCGGGACCGGACTAACTATGGCTACACCTTC. It yields the protein CAAARDRTNYGYTF.

This clonotype was recorded at least ten times. The rearrangement joins TRBV20-1 to TRBJ2-5; TRBD1 aligns across 9 bases. Trimming took 5 bases from V and 5 from J; bases not matched to a gene: 6. The length of the CDR3 is 13 residues. Per the germline V gene, CDR1 is DFQATT and CDR2 is SNEGSKA (reference sequence). CDR3 sequence reads: CSAPTDRGETQYF. In DNA, the CDR3 is TGCAGTGCTCCAACGGACAGGGGCGAGACCCAGTACTTC.

Concerning this clonotype itself: No conserved phenylalanine or tryptophan ends this CDR3, so it is likely a read error. The genes are TRBV3-1 and TRBJ1-1; tentative D call: TRBD1 (5 bases). V was cut by 8 bases and J by 6 bases, with 13 bases left in between. The V gene's germline CDR1 is LGHDT and CDR2 YNNKEL (reference sequence). The CDR3 spans 12 residues. The CDR3 DNA sequence: TGTGCCAGCCGGGAACAGGAATCTGAAGCTTTCGTT. This encodes CASREQESEAFV.

In the case of this clonotype: An end of the junction does not agree with germline; a read error may underlie this. The rearrangement uses TRBV7-9 and TRBJ2-3; 9 positions agree with TRBD1. Germline CDR1 and CDR2: SEHNR and FQNEAQ (reference sequence). This CDR3 contains 16 residues. This CDR3 reads CASSPHRGLGTDTRYF. The CDR3 DNA reads TGTGCCAGCAGCCCCCACAGGGGGCTAGGGACAGATACGCGGTATTTT.

The rearrangement links TRBV4-2 to TRBJ2-5, with D perhaps being TRBD1 or TRBD2 (5 bases each). V lost 0 bases and J 5 bases, leaving 13 bases between the germline ends. This CDR3 has 15 residues. Germline CDR1 reads LGHNA; CDR2 reads YNFKEQ. The CDR3 DNA reads as TGTGCCAGCAGCCAAGATCGGGGCAGGGAGGAGACCCAGTACTTC. This encodes CASSQDRGREETQYF.

With regard to this clonotype: Since a much larger clone is just one base distant, this may be a read error. The genes are TRBV5-4 and TRBJ1-5; unclear D gene. Germline lookup yields CDR1 SGHNT and CDR2 YYREEE (reference sequence). There are 14 residues in the CDR3. The V and J ends lost 9 bases and 9 bases respectively, with 22 bases between them. The CDR3 is CANSVGGQGPPQHF. The DNA of the CDR3 is TGTGCCAACTCTGTGGGTGGCCAAGGTCCGCCCCAGCATTTT.